This TCR beta chain was recovered during a study of cytomegalovirus exposure and HLA in healthy donors. Primers included in the PCR were 60 Vbeta and 13 Jbeta primers. TCRdb keeps only in-frame clones here, not all; method: immunoSEQ multiplex PCR. The table includes 180,000 or so clones, 75% to 90% detected once. General study points: Common viral pathogens seemed, in a later analysis, to connect with several of the most significant clusters.

This clone was seen only a few times. Its antigen remains unidentified. Donors sampled were nominally healthy, though unrecorded immune exposures were likely. Germline-derived CDR1 and CDR2 are MNHEY and SMNVEV (reference sequence). This CDR3 region has 15 residues. V was pared by 1 base and J by 3 bases, with 9 bases between. The source is a woman between 25 and 40 years old in good health and CMV-seronegative. The V gene is TRBV27, the J gene TRBJ1-4, with D possibly matching TRBD1 (5 bases). Sequencing was carried out using PBMCs. The CDR3 is CASSLYGHPNEKLFF. The CDR3 region has the DNA TGTGCCAGCAGTTTATATGGACACCCTAATGAAAAACTGTTTTTT.